The 6 T cell receptor beta chains below come from one sample, sequenced in a study of spatial heterogeneity in lung cancer. Sample time point: sample taken at primary tumor resection. TCRdb used MiXCR to reprocess the 5' RACE reads, holding one entry per CDR3 protein. The sample has about 5,800 distinct CDR3 sequences, roughly an eighth seen once. The specimen was normal lung tissue next to the tumor, collected at surgery. These receptors all come from a female donor with early-stage non-small cell lung cancer.

This clonotype was counted once. The V call is TRBV6-6, the J call TRBJ2-7; tentative D call: TRBD1 (6 bases). The CDR3 extends over 19 amino acids. From germline, CDR1 is MNHNY and CDR2 SVGAGI (reference sequence). V was clipped by 2 bases and J by 0 bases, with 23 bases between them. CDR3 DNA: TGTGCCAGCAGTTACGGTGGGGGCCCCACAATCTCTAGCTCCTACGAGCAGTACTTC. Residues: CASSYGGGPTISSSYEQYF.

The rearrangement links TRBV28 to TRBJ2-5, with TRBD1 matching over 8 bases. V dropped 10 bases and J dropped 5; count of bases not matched to a gene: 9. This CDR3 is built from 13 residues. Germline V lookup: CDR1 MDHEN, CDR2 SYDVKM. Here the CDR3 DNA reads TGTGCCAACTCAGGGGGCGGTTGGGAGACCCAGTACTTC. Protein sequence: CANSGGGWETQYF.

This clonotype was found many times. This rearrangement joins TRBV28 to TRBJ1-1; the D is unclear. CDR3 length equals 15 residues. V was trimmed by 4 bases and J by 0 bases, leaving 12 bases between them. Germline V gene lookup returns CDR1 MDHEN and CDR2 SYDVKM. This CDR3 is CASSSPGGLNTEAFF. The CDR3 region has the DNA TGTGCCAGCAGTTCCCCGGGTGGGCTGAACACTGAAGCTTTCTTT. The entire variable domain, with the rest obtained from reference TRBV28 and TRBJ1-1, is as follows: DVKVTQSSRYLVKRTGEKVFLECVQDMDHENMFWYRQDPGLGLRLIYFSYDVKMKEKGDIPEGYSVSREKKERFSLILESASTNQTSMYLCASSSPGGLNTEAFFGQGTRLTVV.

The table lists this clonotype with many counts. This sequence joins TRBV7-2 and TRBJ2-1; 11 bases align to TRBD2. The CDR3 extends over 17 amino acids. Germline lookup yields CDR1 SGHTA and CDR2 FQGNSA. The junction had 7 bases not matched to a gene; V was cut back by 3 bases and J by 3 bases. CDR3 DNA: TGTGCCAGCAGCTTCCCCCTGGGACTAGCGGTCTACAATGAGCAGTTCTTC. Its protein is CASSFPLGLAVYNEQFF.

This clonotype has only a few counts. The chain is built from TRBV5-4 and TRBJ1-3; the match to TRBD1 covers 7 bases. The J segment lost 2 bases and the V segment lost 4 bases, leaving 3 bases of the junction unmatched. This CDR3 spans 14 amino acids. The germline V gene encodes CDR1 SGHNT and CDR2 YYREEE (reference sequence). CDR3 sequence: CASSLQGAGNTIYF. CDR3 DNA: TGTGCCAGCAGCCTCCAGGGGGCTGGAAACACCATATATTTT.

This clonotype qualifies as medium-sized. J is TRBJ1-2 and V is TRBV7-8; D gene unclear. V lost 7 bases and J 4 bases, leaving 10 bases between the germline ends. The CDR3 is 12 residues long. CDR1 and CDR2 (germline): SGHVS, FQNEAQ. DNA for the CDR3: TGTGCCAGCACCTCCGGAAGCTATGGCTACACCTTC. Amino acid sequence: CASTSGSYGYTF.